The sequence of this T cell receptor beta chain was determined in a study of blood T cell repertoires in COVID-19. On the study more broadly: Material from acute and convalescent COVID-19 was sourced from the United States, Italy and Spain. In each case, the material was cDNA or gDNA derived from T cells, B-cell-depleted T cells, or PBMCs.

V trimming: 0 bases; J trimming: 10 bases; junction bases outside the gene matches: 7. Germline V gives CDR1 LGHNA, CDR2 YSLEER. This CDR3 region has 15 residues. Source study methods: Reference gene primer amplification in the assay estimated nucleated cell counts. The data were produced by immunoSEQ multiplex PCR, yet TCRdb's version contains in-frame clones alone and is incomplete. Clone size and V and J calls were adopted from that table, with D and trimming inferred from the DNA. The table records about 200,000 clones, 90% of them present only once. This clone occurred once. The chain joins TRBV4-3 to TRBJ2-4; 9 nucleotides align to TRBD1. The sequence came from a man between 45 and 60 years old with acute or convalescent COVID-19. Material: peripheral blood. CDR3 sequence (DNA): TGCGCCAGCAGCCAAGAGCGGGGACAGGGTCGTATTCAGTACTTC. Residues: CASSQERGQGRIQYF.